Here is one T cell receptor beta chain with its context. Sequencing used immunoSEQ multiplex PCR; TCRdb keeps in-frame clones, though not all of them. Found here are fewer than 200,000 clones, about 85% of them singletons; the top ten hold less than 10%. This sample was taken from a study of blood T cell repertoires in COVID-19. Study at large: Sources were T cells, B-cell-depleted T cells, or PBMCs; the material itself was cDNA or gDNA.

In germline, CDR1 is SQVTM, CDR2 ANQGSEA. The CDR3 runs 12 residues. What was sequenced was peripheral blood. J is TRBJ2-3 and V is TRBV29-1; a possible D gene is TRBD2 (6 bases). This receptor was taken from a woman aged 55 to 70 with COVID-19, enrolled during active disease. The CDR3 DNA sequence: TGCAGTTCTCTGGAGGGCGAGGATACGCAGTATTTT. Translated: CSSLEGEDTQYF.